Shown below are 6 T cell receptor beta chains from a single sample sequenced in a study of cytomegalovirus exposure and HLA in healthy donors. 13 Jbeta primers and 60 Vbeta primers were used for the PCR. Some clones are missing from TCRdb's copy, which holds only in-frame ones; the method was immunoSEQ multiplex PCR. The sample includes around 300,000 clones, about 87% seen only once; the top ten take approximately 2.2%. The sequenced sample consisted of PBMCs. The source of these receptors is a woman between 18 and 29 years old in good health and CMV-seronegative.

CDR3 bases: TGCGCCAGCAGCCCCCAGACAGGGGGAGTGTATGGCTACACCTTC. This sequence encodes CASSPQTGGVYGYTF. The genes are TRBV5-1 and TRBJ1-2; 9 bases map to TRBD1. The CDR3 runs to 15 residues. Trimming took 4 bases from V and 5 from J; bases not matched to a gene: 9. The germline CDR1 and CDR2 sequences are SGHRS and YFSETQ.

The J gene is TRBJ2-3, the V gene TRBV7-6; no firm D call. The length of the CDR3 is 14 residues. Trimming took off 4 bases at V and 7 bases at J, with 15 bases between the two ends. Germline loops: CDR1 SGHVS, CDR2 FNYEAQ. As DNA, the CDR3 is TGTGCCAGCAGCTCAGGCTTTGTAGAGTATACGCAGTATTTT. This codes for CASSSGFVEYTQYF.

The chain carries TRBV5-5 and TRBJ2-7, with TRBD1 matching over 7 bases. The V gene's germline CDR1 is SGHKS and CDR2 YYEKEE (reference sequence). With 2 bases clipped from V and 6 bases from J, the junction kept 5 bases outside the gene matches. This CDR3 is 13 amino acids long. The DNA of the CDR3 is TGTGCCAGCAGCTTCACAGGGGAAGGCGAGCAGTACTTC. As protein: CASSFTGEGEQYF. Full variable domain (remainder filled in from reference TRBV5-5 and TRBJ2-7): DAGVTQSPTHLIKTRGQQVTLRCSPISGHKSVSWYQQVLGQGPQFIFQYYEKEERGRGNFPDRFSARQFPNYSSELNVNALLLGDSALYLCASSFTGEGEQYFGPGTRLTVT.

The chain employs TRBV7-2 and TRBJ1-5, with 8 positions matching TRBD1. The CDR3 consists of 17 residues. With 0 bases clipped from V and 6 bases from J, the junction kept 10 bases outside the gene matches. CDR1 and CDR2 (germline): SGHTA, FQGNSA. The CDR3 spells CASSLATAGGMIQPQHF. CDR3 DNA: TGTGCCAGCAGCTTAGCAACGGCAGGGGGCATGATTCAGCCCCAGCATTTT.

This chain joins TRBV4-1 and TRBJ2-5, with 10 bases fitting TRBD1. The J call is doubtful: the DNA matches TRBJ2-7 better. The CDR3 runs to 21 residues. The germline gives CDR1 MGHRA, CDR2 YSYEKL. The CDR3 DNA is TGCGCCAGCAGCCAAGGACTCAGAACAAAAGCCGGGACAGGGGCAACCTACGAGCAGTACTTC. Translated, it gives CASSQGLRTKAGTGATYEQYF.

CDR3 coding DNA: TGTGCCAGCTCACCACTGGGTCTAGCGGGGTCGGAGACCCAGTACTTC. Encoded protein: CASSPLGLAGSETQYF. The chain employs TRBV18 and TRBJ2-5, with 9 bases matching TRBD2. This CDR3 region has 16 residues. The V gene end was trimmed by 1 base and the J gene end by 5 bases; junction bases not matched to a gene: 8. Germline V CDR1 and CDR2: KGHSH, LQKENI.